One T cell receptor (beta chain) is described in this entry. Measured with immunoSEQ multiplex PCR; TCRdb has only the in-frame clones, and not every one. This sample has around 100,000 clones, with roughly four fifths found just once. Looked up from germline, CDR1 is SGHTA and CDR2 is FQGNSA. This CDR3 has 12 residues. Trimming pared 2 bases from V and 2 bases from J, leaving 3 bases between. PBMC sampling occurred before vaccination, two weeks after the third dose, and at progression. This specimen belongs to a study of glioma-infiltrating T cells after dendritic cell vaccination. The chain links TRBV7-2 to TRBJ2-5; D is unresolved. Sequencing was performed on blood, taken before dendritic cell vaccination. This TCR was sampled from a human donor with glioblastoma. The CDR3 sequence: CASSLRQETQYF. The CDR3 nucleotides are TGTGCCAGCAGCTTACGGCAAGAGACCCAGTACTTC.